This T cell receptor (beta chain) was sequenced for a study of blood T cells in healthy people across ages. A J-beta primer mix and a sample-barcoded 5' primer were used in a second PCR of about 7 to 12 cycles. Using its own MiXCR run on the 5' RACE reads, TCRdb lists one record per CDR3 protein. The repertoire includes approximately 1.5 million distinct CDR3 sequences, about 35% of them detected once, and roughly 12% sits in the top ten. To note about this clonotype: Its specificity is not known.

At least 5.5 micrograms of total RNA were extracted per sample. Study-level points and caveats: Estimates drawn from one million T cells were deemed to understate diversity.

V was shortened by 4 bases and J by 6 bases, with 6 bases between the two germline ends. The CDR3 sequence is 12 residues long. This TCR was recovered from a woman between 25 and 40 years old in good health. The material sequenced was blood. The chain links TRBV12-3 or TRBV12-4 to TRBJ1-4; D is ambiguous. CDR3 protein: CASSSIYEKLFF. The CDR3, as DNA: TGTGCCAGCAGTTCGATATATGAAAAACTGTTTTTT.